The clone carrying this T cell receptor (beta chain) was detected many times. Its antigen is still unknown. V was shortened by 6 bases and J by 12 bases, with 15 bases between the two germline ends. The germline V gene encodes CDR1 SQVTM and CDR2 ANQGSEA. The CDR3 length is 11 residues. The sample belongs to a study of T-cell reconstitution after alpha-beta-depleted transplantation in children. General study findings and limits: Several hundred rapidly expanded clones from non-depleted graft cells reportedly supplied alpha-beta T cells about two months post-transplant.

Using unique molecular identifiers, the investigators prepared the TCRbeta library. MiXCR, applied by TCRdb to the PCR reads, yields one record per CDR3 protein. The sample consists of hundreds of thousands of distinct CDR3 sequences, 15% to 20% of them appearing once. The material sequenced was PBMCs, mostly from graft donor cells, taken 360 days after TCRalphabeta/CD19-depleted stem cell transplant. The sequence derives from a male patient aged 2-9 years who had a stem cell transplant for acute lymphoblastic leukemia, so the T cells may come from the graft donor. The V call is TRBV29-1, the J call TRBJ2-1; D possibly corresponds to TRBD2 (5 bases). The CDR3 DNA reads TGCAGCGTCCAGAAACTAGGGTGGCAGTTCTTC. It encodes CSVQKLGWQFF.